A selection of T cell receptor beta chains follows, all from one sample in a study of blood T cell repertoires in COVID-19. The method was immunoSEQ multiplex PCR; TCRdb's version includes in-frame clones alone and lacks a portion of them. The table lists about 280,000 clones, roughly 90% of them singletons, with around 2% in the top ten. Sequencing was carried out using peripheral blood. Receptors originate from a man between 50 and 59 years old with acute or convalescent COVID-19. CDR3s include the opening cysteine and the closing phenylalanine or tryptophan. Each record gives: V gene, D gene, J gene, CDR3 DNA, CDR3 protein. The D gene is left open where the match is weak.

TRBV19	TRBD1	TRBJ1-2	TGTGCCAGTAGTATGGGACAGCACCCTAACTATGGCTACACCTTC	CASSMGQHPNYGYTF
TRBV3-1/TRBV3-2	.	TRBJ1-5	TGTGCCAGCAGCCATCGGGGAGGTCAGCCCCAGCATTTT	CASSHRGGQPQHF
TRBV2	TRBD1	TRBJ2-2	TGTGCCAGCGGGGGACAGGGTAACACCGGGGAGCTGTTTTTT	CASGGQGNTGELFF
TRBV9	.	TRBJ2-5	TGTGCCAGCAGCGTAGTACCAGGGAAGGAAGAGACCCAGTACTTC	CASSVVPGKEETQYF
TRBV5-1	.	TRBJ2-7	TGCGCCAGCAGCCCGGGGAGGAGGAGCTCCTACGAGCAGTACTTC	CASSPGRRSSYEQYF
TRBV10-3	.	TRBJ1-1	TGTGCCATCAGTGAGTCAGGGGACTGGGATGAAGCTTTCTTT	CAISESGDWDEAFF
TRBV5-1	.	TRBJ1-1	TGCGCCAGCAGCTTGGTATTGGCGGATTCTGAAGCTTTCTTT	CASSLVLADSEAFF
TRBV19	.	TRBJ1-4	TGTGCCAGTAGTATCGGGGGAAGGGGTCTTAATGAAAAACTGTTTTTT	CASSIGGRGLNEKLFF
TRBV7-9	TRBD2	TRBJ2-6	TGTGCCAGCAGCCTCCTGGACGGGGGGATCTCTGGGGCCAACGTCCTGACTTTC	CASSLLDGGISGANVLTF
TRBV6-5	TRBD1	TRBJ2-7	TGTGCCAGTAGGGACAGGGGGCCCTCTTACGAGCAGTACTTC	CASRDRGPSYEQYF
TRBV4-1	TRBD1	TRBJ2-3	TGCGCCAGCAGCCAAAAGGTCGGACAGGGGGTTGCAGATACGCAGTATTTT	CASSQKVGQGVADTQYF
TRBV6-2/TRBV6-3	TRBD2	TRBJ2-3	TGTGCCAGCAGCCCTGCACCGGGACTAGCGGAAGGGTATACGCAGTATTTT	CASSPAPGLAEGYTQYF
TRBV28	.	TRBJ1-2	TGTGCCAGCAGTTTGAGCACCACGGGAACTAACTATGGCTACACCTTC	CASSLSTTGTNYGYTF
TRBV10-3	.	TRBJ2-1	TGTGCCACCCTCCGGGGGGCTGACAATGAGCAGTTCTTC	CATLRGADNEQFF
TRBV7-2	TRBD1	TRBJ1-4	TGTGCCAGCAGCCCACAGACAGGGGGGGATGAAAAACTGTTTTTT	CASSPQTGGDEKLFF
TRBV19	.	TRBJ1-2	TGTGCCAGTAGTACGGGGGGGCCGGGTGGCTACACCTTC	CASSTGGPGGYTF
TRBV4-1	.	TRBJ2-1	TGCGCCAGCAGCCAAGAGGCGGTCAGGGTTGGTGAGCAGTTCTTC	CASSQEAVRVGEQFF
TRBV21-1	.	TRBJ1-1	TGTGCCAGCAGCCCCTTAACAGGGATTGCTGAAGCTTTCTTT	CASSPLTGIAEAFF
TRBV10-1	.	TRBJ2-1	TGCGCCAGCAGTGGGGCGGGGATCTCCTACAATGAGCAGTTCTTC	CASSGAGISYNEQFF